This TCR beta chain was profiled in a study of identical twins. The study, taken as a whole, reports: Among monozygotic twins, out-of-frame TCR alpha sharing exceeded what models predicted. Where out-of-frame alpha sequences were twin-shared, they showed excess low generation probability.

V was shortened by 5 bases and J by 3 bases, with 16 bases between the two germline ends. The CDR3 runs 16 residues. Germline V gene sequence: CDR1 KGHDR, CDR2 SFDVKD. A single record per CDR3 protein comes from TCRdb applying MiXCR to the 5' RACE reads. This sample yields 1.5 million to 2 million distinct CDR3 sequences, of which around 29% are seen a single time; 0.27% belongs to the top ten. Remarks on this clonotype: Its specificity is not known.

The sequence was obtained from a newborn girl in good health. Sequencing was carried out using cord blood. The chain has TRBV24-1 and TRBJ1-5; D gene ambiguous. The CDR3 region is CATSAAEGTFNQPQHF. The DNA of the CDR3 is TGTGCCACCAGTGCCGCGGAGGGAACATTCAATCAGCCCCAGCATTTT.